These 27 T cell receptor beta chains were all obtained from the same sample, sequenced in a study of blood T cells in healthy people across ages (dated by TCRdb to the mid-2010s). Receptor amplification or capture employed 5' RACE. Sequencing was carried out with an Illumina HiSeq 2500. A second roughly 6 to 11 cycle PCR used a sample-barcoded 5' primer and a J-beta primer mix. TCRdb reran the public reads through fastp at Q25 and MiXCR, keeping productive beta chains. Rows merge per CDR3 protein into single entries with the most common DNA and genes. This sample holds over 700,000 distinct CDR3 sequences; about 25% were observed only once. The ten largest account for 9.4% of the sample. The data also belong to a second study, concerning T cells of mothers and their children.

Sequenced input: blood. Source of these receptors: a boy aged 10-17 years in good health.

There are a few counts of this clonotype. The chain recombines TRBV28 with TRBJ1-2; 9 bases align to TRBD1. The junction had 6 bases not matched to a gene; V was cut back by 5 bases and J by 5 bases. The length of the CDR3 is 14 residues. Germline assignment: CDR1 MDHEN and CDR2 SYDVKM. This CDR3 is CASSTQQGAYGYTF. In nucleotides, the CDR3 is TGTGCCAGCAGTACCCAACAGGGGGCTTATGGCTACACCTTC.

V usage is TRBV6-1 and J usage is TRBJ2-7; no reliable D call. CDR1 is MNHNS and CDR2 is SASEGT in the germline V gene. The CDR3 length is 13 residues. V gave up 4 bases and J gave up 0 bases, with 7 bases separating them. In DNA, the CDR3 is TGTGCCAGCAGTGCTCATGCCTCCTACGAGCAGTACTTC. Amino acid sequence: CASSAHASYEQYF.

The rearrangement joins TRBV4-1 to TRBJ2-5; 8 bases fit TRBD2. Germline values: CDR1 MGHRA, CDR2 YSYEKL. This CDR3 comprises 16 residues. Trimming cost V 6 bases and J 2 bases; bases outside gene matches: 11. The chain's CDR3 is CASRRGLDHIQETQYF. The CDR3 DNA sequence: TGCGCCAGCAGACGGGGACTAGACCACATTCAAGAGACCCAGTACTTC.

In its sample, this clonotype was seen a few times. V and J are TRBV5-5 and TRBJ2-1, with 12 positions matching TRBD2. From germline, CDR1 is SGHKS and CDR2 YYEKEE (reference sequence). J gave up 15 bases and V 0 bases, and 16 bases lay outside the gene matches. This CDR3 contains 17 residues. The CDR3 DNA reads as TGTGCCAGCAGCTTGGACCTGGGGCTAGCGGGGGGGCCAGGACTGTTCTTC. It is translated as CASSLDLGLAGGPGLFF.

This clonotype was picked up a small number of times. The J gene is TRBJ1-5, the V gene TRBV19; 8 nucleotides agree with TRBD1. The CDR3 contains 14 residues. Germline V CDR1 and CDR2: LNHDA, SQIVND (reference sequence). J gave up 5 bases and V 5 bases, and 5 bases lay outside the gene matches. This CDR3 reads CASSAATGDQPQHF. The CDR3 coding sequence is TGTGCCAGTAGTGCAGCGACAGGGGATCAGCCCCAGCATTTT.

The chain combines TRBV10-3 with TRBJ2-5; TRBD2 aligns across 7 bases. This CDR3 comprises 13 residues. CDR1 is ENHRY and CDR2 is SYGVKD in the germline V gene. V was pared by 6 bases and J by 5 bases, with 6 bases of the junction left unmatched. The CDR3 region is CAIRRESGETQYF. The CDR3 region has the DNA TGTGCCATCAGGCGGGAGTCGGGCGAGACCCAGTACTTC.

This clonotype was counted only a few times. The chain links TRBV19 to TRBJ2-1, with no clear D. The J call may be faulty, since TRBJ2-7 better matches the DNA end. The CDR3 spans 13 residues. The germline V gene has CDR1 LNHDA and CDR2 SQIVND (reference sequence). The CDR3 spells CASSKELTYEQYF. For the CDR3, the DNA is TGTGCCAGTAGCAAGGAATTAACCTACGAGCAGTACTTC.

A few counts support this clonotype. V gene TRBV5-1 combines with J gene TRBJ2-7, with 7 bases that match TRBD1. Germline CDR1 SGHRS, CDR2 YFSETQ. CDR3 length: 14 amino acids. V gave up 4 bases and J gave up 4 bases; unmatched junction bases: 8. In DNA, the CDR3 is TGCGCCAGCAGCCGGTTACAGGGGTCGTACGAGCAGTACTTC. Translated, it gives CASSRLQGSYEQYF.

In DNA, the CDR3 is TGTGCCAGCACCCCTTCTGGACAGGGGGCTCTCGAGCAGTACTTC. This translates into CASTPSGQGALEQYF. The V gene is TRBV13, the J gene TRBJ2-5; the match to TRBD1 covers 11 bases. The J call may be in error: the DNA end matches TRBJ2-7 better. Germline loops: CDR1 PRHDT, CDR2 FYEKMQ (reference sequence). The CDR3 has 15 amino acids.

This clonotype was seen more than once but under ten times. CDR3 coding DNA: TGTGCCAGCAGCTTAGTGGCTGGTTGGACCGGGGAGCTGTTTTTT. Translated, it gives CASSLVAGWTGELFF. This chain uses TRBV11-1 with TRBJ2-2, with no clear D. Trimming pared 1 base from V and 5 bases from J, leaving 11 bases between. The CDR3 consists of 15 residues. Germline CDR1 reads SGHAT; CDR2 reads FQDESV (reference sequence).

The J gene is TRBJ1-6, the V gene TRBV7-3; D is perhaps TRBD1 (6 bases). Germline V lookup: CDR1 SGHTA, CDR2 FQGTGA. The CDR3 consists of 14 residues. V lost 5 bases, J lost 8 bases, and 13 bases lay in between. The CDR3, as DNA: TGTGCCAGCAGCCTGGGACAAAATCATTCACCCCTCCACTTT. Protein: CASSLGQNHSPLHF.

The chain joins TRBV13 to TRBJ2-5; 7 nucleotides agree with TRBD1. The CDR3 spans 15 residues. The trim removed 4 bases at V and 4 bases at J, leaving 9 bases unmatched. Germline-derived CDR1 and CDR2 are PRHDT and FYEKMQ (reference sequence). The chain's CDR3 is CASSSHRGTGETQYF. CDR3 in DNA: TGTGCCAGCAGCTCCCACAGGGGAACGGGAGAGACCCAGTACTTC.

This rearrangement joins TRBV20-1 to TRBJ2-5; unclear D gene. This CDR3 has 12 amino acids. Germline V gene lookup returns CDR1 DFQATT and CDR2 SNEGSKA (reference sequence). The V and J ends lost 1 base and 5 bases respectively, with 8 bases between them. CDR3 DNA sequence: TGCAGTGCTAGAGTAGGTGTGGAGACCCAGTACTTC. It translates to CSARVGVETQYF.

This clonotype has more than one count but fewer than ten. The chain joins TRBV10-1 to TRBJ2-3; 8 bases fit TRBD2. The CDR3 covers 14 residues. Germline V gives CDR1 WNHNN, CDR2 SYGVQD (reference sequence). V lost 5 bases, J lost 2 bases, and 3 bases stayed unmatched. CDR3 residues: CASSRSGNTDTQYF. The CDR3, as DNA: TGCGCCAGCAGTCGTAGCGGGAACACAGATACGCAGTATTTT.

The V and J genes are TRBV6-6 and TRBJ2-5, with a possible D match to TRBD1 (5 bases). V lost 3 bases and J lost 0, with 8 bases in between. Looked up from germline, CDR1 is MNHNY and CDR2 is SVGAGI (reference sequence). CDR3 length: 14 amino acids. CDR3 in amino acids: CASSYGQDQETQYF. DNA of the CDR3: TGTGCCAGCAGTTATGGACAAGACCAAGAGACCCAGTACTTC.

This clonotype was counted only a few times. The rearrangement uses TRBV4-1 and TRBJ2-1, with D perhaps matching TRBD2 (6 bases). Germline V gives CDR1 MGHRA, CDR2 YSYEKL. The germline V and J ends were trimmed by 5 bases and 7 bases, with 24 bases remaining between them. CDR3 size: 17 residues. The CDR3 spells CASSRVVGGSKGNEQFF. The CDR3 nucleotides read TGCGCCAGCAGCAGGGTGGTGGGGGGTAGTAAAGGGAATGAGCAGTTCTTC.

This clonotype was counted a few times. This chain links TRBV29-1 with TRBJ2-4; a weak D match, TRBD1 (5 bases). The CDR3 has 13 amino acids. CDR1 and CDR2 from the germline V gene are SQVTM and ANQGSEA. Trimming removed 3 bases at V and 2 bases at J, with 8 bases between. The CDR3 protein is CSVESDTKNIQYF. Here the CDR3 DNA reads TGCAGCGTTGAGTCGGACACCAAAAACATTCAGTACTTC. The whole variable domain, remainder taken from reference TRBV29-1 and TRBJ2-4, is SAVISQKPSRDICQRGTSLTIQCQVDSQVTMMFWYRQQPGQSLTLIATANQGSEATYESGFVIDKFPISRPNLTFSTLTVSNMSPEDSSIYLCSVESDTKNIQYFGAGTRLSVL.

This clonotype was seen only a few times. J is TRBJ1-4 and V is TRBV20-1; no clear D gene. This CDR3 region has 15 residues. The V gene lost 5 bases and the J gene lost 3 bases, with 16 bases spanning the gap. Germline lookup yields CDR1 DFQATT and CDR2 SNEGSKA (reference sequence). For the CDR3, the DNA is TGCAGTGCTTCAGGCCCGATCGGGGCTAATGAAAAACTGTTTTTT. This translates into CSASGPIGANEKLFF.

The chain is built from TRBV28 and TRBJ2-7; 7 bases are a match to TRBD1. J was trimmed by 3 bases and V by 11 bases; bases with no gene match: 10. The CDR3 is 13 amino acids. Per germline, CDR1 MDHEN and CDR2 SYDVKM. The CDR3 reads CAAEGQRDYEQYF. The CDR3 DNA is TGTGCCGCAGAGGGACAGAGGGACTACGAGCAGTACTTC.

The chain uses TRBV29-1 and TRBJ1-4; possibly TRBD1 for D (6 bases). Between the trimmed V and J ends, which lost 4 bases and 3 bases, there was a span of 9 bases. The germline V gene has CDR1 SQVTM and CDR2 ANQGSEA. The CDR3 is made up of 13 amino acids. The CDR3 here is CSVGGAANEKLFF. The CDR3 region has the DNA TGCAGCGTTGGGGGGGCGGCTAATGAAAAACTGTTTTTT. Together with reference TRBV29-1 and TRBJ1-4, the CDR3 gives the full variable domain: SAVISQKPSRDICQRGTSLTIQCQVDSQVTMMFWYRQQPGQSLTLIATANQGSEATYESGFVIDKFPISRPNLTFSTLTVSNMSPEDSSIYLCSVGGAANEKLFFGSGTQLSVL.

The rearrangement joins TRBV27 to TRBJ2-1, with 11 bases aligning to TRBD2. Germline CDR1 and CDR2: MNHEY and SMNVEV (reference sequence). J gave up 2 bases and V 5 bases, and 5 bases lay outside the gene matches. This CDR3 comprises 16 residues. The CDR3 is CASSKTSGATYNEQFF. CDR3 bases: TGTGCCAGCAGTAAGACTAGCGGGGCAACCTACAATGAGCAGTTCTTC.

The chain couples TRBV12-3 or TRBV12-4 to TRBJ2-3; D unclear. The CDR3 has 14 amino acids. V lost 7 bases, J lost 4 bases, and 15 bases lay in between. CDR3 region: CASTTRPGSDTQYF. CDR3 in DNA: TGTGCCAGCACCACGAGACCCGGATCAGATACGCAGTATTTT.

A single count supports this clonotype. The chain couples TRBV7-2 to TRBJ2-4; TRBD2 agrees at 14 bases. Trimming at V came to 1 base and at J to 7 bases, leaving 3 bases not matched to a gene. This CDR3 region has 16 residues. Germline V CDR1 and CDR2: SGHTA, FQGNSA. CDR3 coding DNA: TGTGCCAGCAGCTTAGGACTAGCGGGAGGGCTGAACATTCAGTACTTC. Translating gives CASSLGLAGGLNIQYF.

This clonotype appeared a few times. The J gene is TRBJ1-1, the V gene TRBV20-1, with a tentative D call TRBD1 (5 bases). V was shortened by 3 bases and J by 5 bases, with 7 bases between the two germline ends. Germline V gene sequence: CDR1 DFQATT, CDR2 SNEGSKA (reference sequence). The CDR3 has 11 residues. The chain's CDR3 is CSASGGTEAFF. CDR3 coding DNA: TGCAGTGCTAGCGGGGGGACTGAAGCTTTCTTT.

This clonotype was counted at least ten times. J is TRBJ2-7 and V is TRBV25-1, with 7 bases fitting TRBD1. This CDR3 contains 13 residues. Germline lookup yields CDR1 MGHDK and CDR2 SYGVNS. Trimming cost V 4 bases and J 7 bases; bases outside gene matches: 7. CDR3 in DNA: TGTGCCAGCAGTGCAGGGGACAGCCTAGAGCAGTACTTC. Encoded protein: CASSAGDSLEQYF.

The table lists this clonotype with a few counts. This sequence joins TRBV5-4 and TRBJ2-5; 8 bases agree with TRBD2. The CDR3 sequence is 15 residues long. After removal of 3 bases from V and 11 bases from J, the junction contained 15 bases not matched to a gene. Germline CDR1 is SGHNT and CDR2 is YYREEE (reference sequence). The CDR3 loop reads CASSSHTSGPAGQYF. CDR3 sequence (DNA): TGTGCCAGCAGCTCCCATACTAGCGGTCCAGCGGGGCAGTACTTC. The full variable domain, in which reference TRBV5-4 and TRBJ2-5 provide the parts outside the CDR3, is ETGVTQSPTHLIKTRGQQVTLRCSSQSGHNTVSWYQQALGQGPQFIFQYYREEENGRGNFPPRFSGLQFPNYSSELNVNALELDDSALYLCASSSHTSGPAGQYFGPGTRLLVL.

This clonotype was observed a handful of times. CDR3 region: CSAILFVRSGDDPNEQFF. The CDR3 DNA reads TGCAGTGCTATCCTTTTTGTACGCAGCGGGGACGACCCAAATGAGCAGTTCTTC. This sequence joins TRBV20-1 and TRBJ2-5; 7 positions agree with TRBD2. The J call is uncertain, as TRBJ2-1 better fits the DNA end. Germline V CDR1 and CDR2: DFQATT, SNEGSKA (reference sequence). The CDR3 has 18 residues.